The TCR beta chain under discussion was sequenced for a study of regulatory T cells in long-lasting Graves disease. This CDR3 spans 12 amino acids. Trimming stripped 3 bases from V and 8 bases from J, with 8 bases between. Germline V gene lookup returns CDR1 MNHNS and CDR2 SASEGT. Time point here: persistent/refractory GD, antithyroid drugs over 5 years with positive TRAb. Researchers made the TCR library from RNA that was extracted from PBMCs. Researchers made TCR beta libraries by using iRepertoire HTBI primers and running Arm-PCR on CDR3 regions. TCRdb itself ran the multiplex PCR reads through MiXCR, one entry per CDR3 protein. The sample yields fewer than 450,000 distinct CDR3 sequences, roughly a quarter seen once. Findings of the study overall: Repertoires from persistent disease leaned toward TRBV28, TRBJ1-2 and TRBJ2-5. Persistent Graves' patients showed reduced TCR diversity versus newly diagnosed patients. Those with persistent disease had in common more public clonotypes (about 2,500) than new patients (966).

This clonotype was counted many times. Antigen: not known. The gene calls are TRBV6-1 and TRBJ1-5; D is undetermined. The TCR was taken from a female donor with Graves disease. Sequenced material: peripheral blood mononuclear cells (PBMCs), taken when the disease was refractory, from a patient treated with antithyroid drugs. The CDR3 loop is CASSDGMEPQHF. CDR3 in DNA: TGTGCCAGCAGTGACGGCATGGAGCCCCAGCATTTT.